This T cell receptor beta chain was recovered during a study of T cells after yellow fever vaccination. On the study more broadly: Preparation of the low-cell-number fractions used SMART-Seq v4 Ultra Low Input. General observations from the study: Highly abundant clonotypes carried over from the bulk population could end up in FACS-sorted repertoires as contaminants.

In making TCR cDNA, 5'RACE template switching added a universal primer site and UMIs to it. TCRdb re-analysed the 5' RACE reads in MiXCR, keeping a single row per CDR3 protein. The data contain hundreds of thousands of distinct CDR3 sequences, 8% to 10% of them singletons. The CDR3 loop spans 14 amino acids. With 0 bases clipped from V and 3 bases from J, the junction kept 2 bases outside the gene matches. CDR1 and CDR2 from the germline V gene are MGHRA and YSYEKL. Remarks on this clonotype: Its antigen is undetermined.

The rearrangement joins TRBV4-1 to TRBJ2-7, with TRBD2 matching over 7 bases. The input for sequencing was PBMCs, taken on the day of the first yellow fever vaccination. This receptor was identified in a man between 18 and 29 years old who received the YFV17D yellow fever vaccine. In nucleotides, the CDR3 is TGCGCCAGCAGCCAAGAGTCGGGGGGCTACGAGCAGTACTTC. Translated, it gives CASSQESGGYEQYF.